This entry lists 12 T cell receptor beta chains sequenced from one sample in a study of T cell repertoires in cytomegalovirus infection. TCRdb recomputed calls from the reads with MiXCR, one row per CDR3 protein. The table has about 920,000 distinct CDR3 sequences, 30% to 40% seen once. These receptors' targets are unknown. Sequenced material: cultured CD8+ T cells from PBMCs, taken from culture after CMV antigen stimulation. Receptors were obtained from a human donor in good health (CMV status not recorded). Some clones in this sample may be carry-over from other donors' samples.

In its sample, this clonotype was seen a few times. This chain joins TRBV7-9 and TRBJ2-7, with a weak D call TRBD1 (5 bases). The V end lost 2 bases, the J end lost 4 bases, and 12 bases lay between the germline ends. The CDR3 loop spans 14 amino acids. The germline V gene encodes CDR1 SEHNR and CDR2 FQNEAQ (reference sequence). The CDR3 DNA follows: TGTGCCAGCAGCTTAAATCAGGGAACGTACGAGCAGTACGTC. The encoded protein is CASSLNQGTYEQYV.

The V gene is TRBV7-4, the J gene TRBJ1-1, with a possible D match to TRBD1 (5 bases). The length of the CDR3 is 14 residues. With 6 bases removed from V and 0 bases from J, the gap between germline ends came to 11 bases. Germline-derived CDR1 and CDR2 are SGHVT and SQSDAQ. In DNA form, the CDR3 reads TGTGCCAGCAGGTCCAGGGAGGTGAACACTGAAGCTTTCTTT. Its protein product is CASRSREVNTEAFF.

This clonotype was counted a few times. The genes are TRBV7-9 and TRBJ1-5; D gene ambiguous. The ends were cut back, 6 bases at V and 2 bases at J, with 11 bases in the middle. This CDR3 contains 14 residues. Per the germline V gene, CDR1 is SEHNR and CDR2 is FQNEAQ (reference sequence). The chain's CDR3 is CASSSDDGNQPQHF. The CDR3, as DNA: TGTGCCAGCAGTTCAGACGACGGCAATCAGCCCCAGCATTTT.

The CDR3 protein is CASSFRGGGGTDTQYF. Written as DNA, the CDR3 is TGTGCCAGCAGCTTTAGGGGCGGGGGGGGCACAGATACGCAGTATTTT. This rearrangement joins TRBV7-9 to TRBJ2-3, with 9 bases that match TRBD2. V shed 3 bases, J shed 1 base, and the junction held 5 bases outside the gene matches. The CDR3 consists of 16 residues. The germline V gene has CDR1 SEHNR and CDR2 FQNEAQ (reference sequence).

This clonotype was counted only a few times. The chain combines TRBV4-1 with TRBJ2-6; D gene unclear. The CDR3 has 14 amino acids. V dropped 1 base and J dropped 3 bases, with 4 bases sitting between them. The germline CDR1 and CDR2 sequences are MGHRA and YSYEKL. This CDR3 reads CASSQGYGANVLTF. CDR3 nucleotide sequence: TGCGCCAGCAGCCAAGGGTATGGGGCCAACGTCCTGACTTTC.

This clonotype was seen only a few times. The chain's CDR3 is CASSVAPGGLGPRNEQFF. The CDR3 DNA reads TGTGCCAGCAGCGTAGCCCCCGGAGGACTGGGGCCTCGGAATGAGCAGTTCTTC. This chain connects TRBV9 to TRBJ2-1; either TRBD1 or TRBD2 may fit D (5 bases each). This CDR3 region has 18 residues. Trimming left V 0 bases short and J 7 bases short, with 23 bases between. Germline lookup yields CDR1 SGDLS and CDR2 YYNGEE.

The rearrangement uses TRBV6-5 and TRBJ1-6; D call uncertain. The CDR3 runs to 14 residues. In germline, CDR1 is MNHEY, CDR2 SVGAGI. The ends were cut back, 6 bases at V and 0 bases at J, with 6 bases in the middle. This chain's CDR3 is CASRLSSYNSPLHF. The CDR3 nucleotides are TGTGCCAGCAGGCTAAGCTCCTATAATTCACCCCTCCACTTT.

The table lists this clonotype with a few counts. The rearrangement uses TRBV5-6 and TRBJ2-1; D may correspond to TRBD1 or TRBD2 (6 bases each). Germline assignment: CDR1 SGHDT and CDR2 YYEEEE. The length of the CDR3 is 14 residues. V was trimmed by 3 bases and J by 5 bases, leaving 12 bases between them. As DNA, the CDR3 is TGTGCCAGCAGCTGGGGGGACACGAACAATGAGCAGTTCTTC. It translates to CASSWGDTNNEQFF.

In its sample, this clonotype was seen a few times. J is TRBJ1-2 and V is TRBV5-8, with TRBD1 matching 9 bases. This CDR3 region has 16 residues. The germline V gene has CDR1 SGHTS and CDR2 YDEGEE. V gave up 4 bases and J gave up 7 bases; unmatched junction bases: 14. The CDR3 bases are TGTGCCAGCAGCCCGGGTGACAGGGGGTGGTCGCGTGGCTACACCTTC. Its protein is CASSPGDRGWSRGYTF.

The genes are TRBV6-2 or TRBV6-3 and TRBJ2-2; D perhaps matches TRBD1 (5 bases). CDR1 and CDR2 (germline): MNHEY, SVGEGT. The V end was cut by 4 bases, the J end by 4 bases, with 13 bases between. This CDR3 region has 15 residues. The CDR3: CASSFFRASTGELFF. The CDR3 coding sequence is TGTGCCAGCAGTTTTTTCAGGGCGAGCACCGGGGAGCTGTTTTTT.

This clonotype showed up just a few times. The chain couples TRBV4-2 to TRBJ2-2; D possibly matches TRBD1 or TRBD2 (5 bases each). The CDR3 has 16 amino acids. Trimming cost V 3 bases and J 4 bases, with 15 bases left between them. Germline V CDR1 and CDR2: LGHNA, YNFKEQ. CDR3 in amino acids: CASSHGYGAPTGELFF. The CDR3 DNA reads as TGTGCCAGCAGCCATGGATACGGGGCGCCCACCGGGGAGCTGTTTTTT.

This clonotype occurred a few times. The CDR3 region is CASSEATGDEQYF. As DNA, the CDR3 is TGCGCCAGCAGCGAGGCCACAGGGGACGAGCAGTACTTC. The chain employs TRBV4-1 and TRBJ2-7; 7 bases map to TRBD1. The CDR3 is 13 residues long. CDR1 MGHRA and CDR2 YSYEKL come from the germline V gene. V dropped 5 bases and J dropped 5; count of bases not matched to a gene: 6.